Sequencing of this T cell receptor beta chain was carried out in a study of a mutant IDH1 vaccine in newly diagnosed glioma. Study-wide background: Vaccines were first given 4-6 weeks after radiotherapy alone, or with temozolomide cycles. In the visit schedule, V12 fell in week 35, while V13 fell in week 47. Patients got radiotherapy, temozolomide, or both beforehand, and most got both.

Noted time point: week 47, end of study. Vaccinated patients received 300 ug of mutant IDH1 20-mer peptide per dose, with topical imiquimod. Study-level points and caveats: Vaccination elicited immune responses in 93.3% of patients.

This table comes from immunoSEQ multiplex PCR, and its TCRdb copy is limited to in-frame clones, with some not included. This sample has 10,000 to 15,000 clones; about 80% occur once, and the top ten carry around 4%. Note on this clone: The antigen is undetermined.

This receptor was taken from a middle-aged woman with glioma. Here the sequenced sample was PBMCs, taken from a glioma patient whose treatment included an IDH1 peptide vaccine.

CDR3 in amino acids: CASSSRWERSGNEQFF. The CDR3 DNA is TGTGCCAGCAGCTCGCGCTGGGAAAGGTCTGGCAATGAGCAGTTCTTC. The chain employs TRBV7-9 and TRBJ2-1; D remains unclear. Germline V gives CDR1 SEHNR, CDR2 FQNEAQ (reference sequence). This CDR3 region has 16 residues. The V end was cut by 4 bases, the J end by 6 bases, with 19 bases between.